The 8 T cell receptor beta chains reported below all come from one sample, sequenced in a study of low-dose radiotherapy and immunotherapy resistance in tumors. This sample's time point: before trial treatment. Both TCRalpha and TCRbeta chains were reverse transcribed with V-gene-specific primers. TCR amplification ran 15 to 25 PCR cycles using constant-region and V-primer adapter primers. TCRdb processed the reads anew with MiXCR; each CDR3 protein has one entry. The data hold 55,000 to 65,000 distinct CDR3 sequences, with around 27% observed a single time. The sample here was PBMCs, taken before treatment. These receptors originate from a male donor with rectosigmoid adenocarcinoma.

To note about this clonotype: It is likely a read error: a sequence one base away is far more abundant. The CDR3 is CASSLALSGGIYEQYF. In nucleotides, the CDR3 is TGTGCCAGCAGTTTAGCGCTGAGCGGGGGGATCTATGAGCAGTACTTC. The rearrangement joins TRBV12-3 or TRBV12-4 to TRBJ2-7, with 9 bases fitting TRBD2. The CDR3 length is 16 residues. Trimming cost V 0 bases and J 7 bases; bases outside gene matches: 10.

This clonotype was picked up many times. CDR3 amino acids: CASSRIGGNYEQYF. Written as DNA, the CDR3 is TGTGCCAGCAGCCGGATCGGGGGGAACTACGAGCAGTACTTC. The V and J genes are TRBV14 and TRBJ2-7; 7 nucleotides line up with TRBD2. This CDR3 is built from 14 residues. Germline trimming cut 4 bases from V and 3 bases from J; bases unmatched to any gene: 6. Germline values: CDR1 SGHDN, CDR2 FVKESK.

A remark on this clonotype: Only one base separates this from a far larger clonotype, so it likely reflects a read error. The rearrangement uses TRBV7-2 and TRBJ2-1; D perhaps matches TRBD2 (5 bases). The CDR3 is 14 amino acids. Trimming left V 5 bases short and J 10 bases short, with 18 bases between. Germline values: CDR1 SGHTA, CDR2 FQGNSA. CDR3 nucleotides: TGTGCCAGCAGCAGGACTTCGAGCTCCTACGAGCAGTTCTTC. This gives the protein CASSRTSSSYEQFF.

The sample holds many counts of this clonotype. The rearrangement links TRBV19 to TRBJ2-1; the match to TRBD1 covers 9 bases. Germline CDR1 is LNHDA and CDR2 is SQIVND (reference sequence). J was trimmed by 6 bases and V by 6 bases; bases with no gene match: 15. The CDR3 is 17 residues long. CDR3 DNA: TGTGCCAGTAGACTATTAAACAGGGGGCGAGGCACCAATGAGCAGTTCTTC. Translating gives CASRLLNRGRGTNEQFF.

In its sample, this clonotype was seen many times. The rearrangement joins TRBV6-2 or TRBV6-3 to TRBJ1-2; 9 bases align to TRBD1. Unmatched junction bases numbered 8, after V lost 4 bases and J lost 8 bases. CDR1 and CDR2 (germline): MNHEY, SVGEGT. This CDR3 has 14 residues. CDR3 loop: CASSSTGTGIGYTF. The CDR3 coding sequence is TGTGCCAGCAGTTCCACCGGGACAGGGATCGGCTACACCTTC.

This clonotype was detected once. A far larger clone lies a single base away; this is likely a read error. The rearrangement uses TRBV7-2 and TRBJ2-1; D not resolved. Germline V gene lookup returns CDR1 SGHTA and CDR2 FQGNSA. The CDR3 length is 14 residues. Trimming stripped 2 bases from V and 13 bases from J, with 18 bases between. CDR3 DNA sequence: TGTGCCAGCAGCTTAAATGAAGAAGTGGAGACCCAGTTCTTC. This encodes CASSLNEEVETQFF.

A word on this clonotype: A far larger clone is one nucleotide away, so this likely arose from a read error. This chain connects TRBV7-2 to TRBJ2-2; TRBD1 matches 9 bases. CDR1 is SGHTA and CDR2 is FQGNSA in the germline V gene. The CDR3 runs 15 residues. V trimming: 10 bases; J trimming: 3 bases; junction bases outside the gene matches: 9. CDR3 amino acids: CANRKGQGYTGELFF. Here the CDR3 DNA reads TGTGCCAACAGAAAGGGACAGGGCTACACCGGGGAGCTGTTTTTT.

The chain is built from TRBV4-3 and TRBJ2-7, with 10 positions matching TRBD1. This CDR3 is built from 15 residues. The V segment lost 3 bases and the J segment 2 bases; nucleotides outside the gene matches: 4. Germline values: CDR1 LGHNA, CDR2 YSLEER. CDR3 DNA sequence: TGCGCCAGCAGCCAGGGACAGGGGCTAACCTACGAGCAGTACTTC. The encoded protein is CASSQGQGLTYEQYF.